The entry below gives a single T cell receptor beta chain sequence along with its context. CDR3 length equals 14 residues. Losses at the gene ends were 4 bases for V and 7 bases for J; bases not matched to a gene: 9. The germline CDR1 and CDR2 sequences are SGHRS and YFSETQ. This sample stems from a study of cytomegalovirus exposure and HLA in healthy donors. In the PCR, 60 Vbeta and 13 Jbeta primers were used. The table came from immunoSEQ multiplex PCR; TCRdb's copy has only in-frame clones and leaves some out. The sample shows about 190,000 clones, less than 90% of them seen only once. The receptor comes from a man between 50 and 59 years old in good health and CMV-seronegative. This sequence joins TRBV5-1 and TRBJ1-1, with 8 bases that match TRBD1. Input material: PBMCs. CDR3 coding DNA: TGCGCCAGCAGCGTCGGACAGGGTATAGGTGAAGCTTTCTTT. Its translation: CASSVGQGIGEAFF.